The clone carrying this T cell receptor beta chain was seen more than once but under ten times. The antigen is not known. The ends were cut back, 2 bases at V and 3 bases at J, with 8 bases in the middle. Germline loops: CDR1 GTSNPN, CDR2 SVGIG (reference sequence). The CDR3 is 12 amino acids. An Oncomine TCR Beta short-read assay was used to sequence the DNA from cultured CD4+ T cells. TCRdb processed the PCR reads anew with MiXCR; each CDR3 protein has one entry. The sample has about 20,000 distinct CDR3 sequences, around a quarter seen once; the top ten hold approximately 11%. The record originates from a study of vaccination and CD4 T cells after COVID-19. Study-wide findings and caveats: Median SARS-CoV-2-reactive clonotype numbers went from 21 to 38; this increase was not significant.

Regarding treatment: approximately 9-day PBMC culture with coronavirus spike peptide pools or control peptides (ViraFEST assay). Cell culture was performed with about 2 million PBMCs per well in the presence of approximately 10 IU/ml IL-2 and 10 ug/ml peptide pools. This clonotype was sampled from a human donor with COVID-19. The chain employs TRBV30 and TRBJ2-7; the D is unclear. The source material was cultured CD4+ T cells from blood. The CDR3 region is CAWSPPGYEQYF. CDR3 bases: TGTGCCTGGAGTCCCCCGGGCTACGAGCAGTACTTC.